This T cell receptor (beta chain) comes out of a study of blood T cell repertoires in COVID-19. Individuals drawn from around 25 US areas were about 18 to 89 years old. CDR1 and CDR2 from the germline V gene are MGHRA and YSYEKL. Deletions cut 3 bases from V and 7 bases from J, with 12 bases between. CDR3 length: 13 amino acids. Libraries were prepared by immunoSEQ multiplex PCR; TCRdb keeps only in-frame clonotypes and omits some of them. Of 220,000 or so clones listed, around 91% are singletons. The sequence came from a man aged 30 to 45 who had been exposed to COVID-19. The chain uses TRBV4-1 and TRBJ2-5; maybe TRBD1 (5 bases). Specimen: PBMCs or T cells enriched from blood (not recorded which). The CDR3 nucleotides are TGCGCCAGCAGCCAGGCAGGGTTAGGGACCCAGTACTTC. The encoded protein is CASSQAGLGTQYF.